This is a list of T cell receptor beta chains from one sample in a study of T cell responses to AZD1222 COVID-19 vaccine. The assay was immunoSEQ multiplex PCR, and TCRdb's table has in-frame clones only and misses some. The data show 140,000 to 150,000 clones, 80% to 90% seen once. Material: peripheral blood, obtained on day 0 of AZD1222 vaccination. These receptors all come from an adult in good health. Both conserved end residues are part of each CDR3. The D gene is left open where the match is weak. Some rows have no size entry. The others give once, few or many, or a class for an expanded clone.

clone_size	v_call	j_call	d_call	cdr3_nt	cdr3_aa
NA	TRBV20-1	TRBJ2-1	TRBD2	TGCAGTGCTAGTGGCGGGAGGGTAAGGAATGAGCAGTTCTTC	CSASGGRVRNEQFF
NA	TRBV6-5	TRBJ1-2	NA	TGTGCCAGCAGTTACTCGGGCAGGCGTAACTATGGCTACACCTTC	CASSYSGRRNYGYTF
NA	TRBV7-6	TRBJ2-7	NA	TGTGCCAGCAGCTTAGGCGCAGAAGATACCTACGAGCAGTACTTC	CASSLGAEDTYEQYF
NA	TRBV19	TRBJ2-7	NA	TGTGCCAGTAGTACCGGTGCTGGCCACTACGAGCAGTACTTC	CASSTGAGHYEQYF
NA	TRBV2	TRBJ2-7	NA	TGTGCCAGCAGCCTGGGAGGCTACGAGCAGTACTTC	CASSLGGYEQYF
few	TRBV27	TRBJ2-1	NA	TGTGCCACCAGGAGAGGCGGCGTAAACAATGAGCAGTTCTTC	CATRRGGVNNEQFF
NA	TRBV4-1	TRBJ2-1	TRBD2	TGCGCCAGCAGCCAACCCGGGACTAGCGGTGAGCAGTTCTTC	CASSQPGTSGEQFF
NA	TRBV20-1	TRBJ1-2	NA	TGCAGTGGCTACGCCGGAAACGGCTACACCTTC	CSGYAGNGYTF
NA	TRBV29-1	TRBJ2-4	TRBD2	TGCAGCGTCTTGGGACTAGCGGGAGCAGGGGGGAGAAACATTCAGTACTTC	CSVLGLAGAGGRNIQYF
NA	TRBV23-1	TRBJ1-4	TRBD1	TGCGCCAGCAGTCGGACCTTCAGGGGGTTAGGTGAAAAACTGTTTTTT	CASSRTFRGLGEKLFF
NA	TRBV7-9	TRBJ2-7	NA	TGTGCCAGCAGCCGAGGGGAGCCTTACGAGCAGTACTTC	CASSRGEPYEQYF
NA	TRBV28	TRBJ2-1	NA	TGTGCCAGCAGCCCACTCGGGGGCTCCTACAATGAGCAGTTCTTC	CASSPLGGSYNEQFF
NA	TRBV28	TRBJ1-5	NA	TGTGCCAGCAGTTTATCGACGGGTAGCAATCAGCCCCAGCATTTT	CASSLSTGSNQPQHF
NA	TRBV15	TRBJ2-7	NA	TGTGCCACCAGCAGAGATTCGACAGGATCCTACGAGCAGTACTTC	CATSRDSTGSYEQYF
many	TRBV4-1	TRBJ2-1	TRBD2	TGCGCCAGCAGCCAAGAAGGGCTAGCGGACACCTACAATGAGCAGTTCTTC	CASSQEGLADTYNEQFF
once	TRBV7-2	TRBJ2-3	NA	TGTGCCAGCAGCCGGACACAGGGAAACACAGATACGCAGTATTTT	CASSRTQGNTDTQYF
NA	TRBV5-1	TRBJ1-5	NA	TGCGCCAGCAGCCCGGGGTGGTCATGGGGGGGCAATCAGCCCCAGCATTTT	CASSPGWSWGGNQPQHF
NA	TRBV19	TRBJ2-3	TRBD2	TGTGCCAGTAGTTACGGGACTAGCGGGAGTCGTAGGGGCACAGATACGCAGTATTTT	CASSYGTSGSRRGTDTQYF
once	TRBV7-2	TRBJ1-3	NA	TGTGCCAGCAGCCAGGGATCCCTGGCTGGAAACACCATATATTTT	CASSQGSLAGNTIYF
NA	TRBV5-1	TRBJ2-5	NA	TGCGCCAGCAGCTTGTGGGAGCCACAAGAGACCCAGTACTTC	CASSLWEPQETQYF
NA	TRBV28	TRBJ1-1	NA	TGTGCCAGCACCCCCCGGGGCGGGGGGAACACTGAAGCTTTCTTT	CASTPRGGGNTEAFF
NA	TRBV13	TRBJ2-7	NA	TGTGCCAGCAGCGTTCGTCAGGAGACCTACGAGCAGTACTTC	CASSVRQETYEQYF
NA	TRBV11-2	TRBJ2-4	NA	TGTGCCAGCAGCCGCAATGTTGGCGGACTAGCCAAAAACATTCAGTACTTC	CASSRNVGGLAKNIQYF
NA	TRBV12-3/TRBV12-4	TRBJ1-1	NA	TGTGCCAGCAGTTTCTTGAACACTGAAGCTTTCTTT	CASSFLNTEAFF
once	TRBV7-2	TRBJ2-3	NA	TGTGCCAGCAGTATTACAGCCACAGATACGCAGTATTTT	CASSITATDTQYF
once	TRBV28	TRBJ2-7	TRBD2	TGTGCCAGCAGTTTTAGGCCAGCGGGATTGTCCTACGAGCAGTACTTC	CASSFRPAGLSYEQYF
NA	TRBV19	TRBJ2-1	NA	TGTGCCAGTAGTATCTCCTTCCCGATCTCCTACAATGAGCAGTTCTTC	CASSISFPISYNEQFF
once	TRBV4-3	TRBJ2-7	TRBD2	TGCGCCAGCAGCCAAGATCCGCCAGGGACTATTTACGAGCAGTACTTC	CASSQDPPGTIYEQYF
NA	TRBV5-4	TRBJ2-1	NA	TGTGCCAGCAGTATAACAGGGTGGGCCTACAATGAGCAGTTCTTC	CASSITGWAYNEQFF
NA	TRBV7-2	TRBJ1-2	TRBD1	TGTGCCAGCCAAGTAAGAGGGGGCTCGTCTAACTATGGCTACACCTTC	CASQVRGGSSNYGYTF
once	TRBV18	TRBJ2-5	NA	TGTGCCAGCTCACAGCAGGGCGGAGAGACCCAGTACTTC	CASSQQGGETQYF
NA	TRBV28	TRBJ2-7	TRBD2	TGTGCCAGCAGGAGGACTAGGTTCCACGAGCAGTACTTC	CASRRTRFHEQYF
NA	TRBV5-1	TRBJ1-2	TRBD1	TGCGCCAGCAGAACCGGGCCTGGGACAGGGGAGGACTATGGCTACACCTTC	CASRTGPGTGEDYGYTF
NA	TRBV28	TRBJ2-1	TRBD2	TGTGCCAGTAAACTAGCGGGAGTTACGAATGAGCAGTTCTTC	CASKLAGVTNEQFF
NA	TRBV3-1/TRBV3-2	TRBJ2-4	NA	TGTGCCAGCAGCCATACAGGGTTGAGAGGAGCCAAAAACATTCAGTACTTC	CASSHTGLRGAKNIQYF
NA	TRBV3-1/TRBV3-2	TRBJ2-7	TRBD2	TGTGCCAGCAGCCAAGGCTCCCTAACTAGCGCTTCTTACGAGCAGTACTTC	CASSQGSLTSASYEQYF
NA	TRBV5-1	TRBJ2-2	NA	TGCGCCAGCAGCTTAACGGGGGCGTCCGGGGAGCTGTTTTTT	CASSLTGASGELFF
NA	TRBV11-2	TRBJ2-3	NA	TGTGCCAGCAGCCCGCAGGGACGGACGCAGTATTTT	CASSPQGRTQYF
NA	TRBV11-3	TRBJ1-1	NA	TGTGCCAGCTGTTCGTGGGGGAACACTGAAGCTTTCTTT	CASCSWGNTEAFF
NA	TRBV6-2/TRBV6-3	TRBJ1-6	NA	TGTGCCAGCAGTTACACGGGGGCTCAAAATTCACCCCTCCACTTT	CASSYTGAQNSPLHF
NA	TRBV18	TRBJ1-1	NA	TGTGCCAGCTCACCCTCAAGGAGCACTGAAGCTTTCTTT	CASSPSRSTEAFF
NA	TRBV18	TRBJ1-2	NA	TGTGCCAGCTCACCAAGAGAATCCGCTAACTATGGCTACACCTTC	CASSPRESANYGYTF
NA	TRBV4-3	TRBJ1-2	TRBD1	TGCGCCAGCAGCGACGACAGGGTAAACTATGGCTACACCTTC	CASSDDRVNYGYTF
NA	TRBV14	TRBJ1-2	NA	TGTGCCAGCAGCCAAGGTCGTGGAGTGAATGGCTACACCTTC	CASSQGRGVNGYTF
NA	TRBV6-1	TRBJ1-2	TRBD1	TGTGCCAGCAGCCGGGGACAGGACTATGGCTACACCTTC	CASSRGQDYGYTF
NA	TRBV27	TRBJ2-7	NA	TGTGCCAGCAGTTTATCGAGGACAGATAGTTATACCTACGAGCAGTACTTC	CASSLSRTDSYTYEQYF
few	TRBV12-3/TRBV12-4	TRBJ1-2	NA	TGTGCCAGCCATTTACAGGGCAACTATGGCTACACCTTC	CASHLQGNYGYTF
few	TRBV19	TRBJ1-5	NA	TGTGCCACTACGCCCCAGGGTTTGGGCAATCAGCCCCAGCATTTT	CATTPQGLGNQPQHF
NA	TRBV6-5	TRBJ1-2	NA	TGTGCCAGCAGTTACGAGGGGAACTATGGCTACACCTTC	CASSYEGNYGYTF
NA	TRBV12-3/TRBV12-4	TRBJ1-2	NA	TGTGCCAGCAGTGCTTTTTTAGGTGGCTACACCTTC	CASSAFLGGYTF
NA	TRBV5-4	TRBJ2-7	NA	TGTGCCAGCAGCTTCCGTGGCAGCGCCTACGAGCAGTACTTC	CASSFRGSAYEQYF
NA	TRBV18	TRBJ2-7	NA	TGTGCCAGCTCACCACCGGGGTTGTACGAGCAGTACTTC	CASSPPGLYEQYF
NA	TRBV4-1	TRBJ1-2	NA	TGCGCCAGCAGCCAACCCCAGGTGGGAGAGGGGGGCTACACCTTC	CASSQPQVGEGGYTF
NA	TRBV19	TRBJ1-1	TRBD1	TGTGCCAGTAGTCCCTGGACAGGGAGGAACACTGAAGCTTTCTTT	CASSPWTGRNTEAFF
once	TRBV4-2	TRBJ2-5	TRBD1	TGTGCCAGCAGCCAAGAGTTAACAGGGGAGGAGACCCAGTACTTC	CASSQELTGEETQYF